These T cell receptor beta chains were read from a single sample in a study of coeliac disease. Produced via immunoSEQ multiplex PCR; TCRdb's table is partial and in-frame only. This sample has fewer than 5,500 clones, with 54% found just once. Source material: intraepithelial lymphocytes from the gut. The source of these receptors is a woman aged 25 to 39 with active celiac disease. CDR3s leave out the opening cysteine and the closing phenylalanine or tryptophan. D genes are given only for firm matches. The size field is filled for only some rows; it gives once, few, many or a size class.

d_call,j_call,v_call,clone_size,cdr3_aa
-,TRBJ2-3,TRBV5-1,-,ASSSGLISETQY
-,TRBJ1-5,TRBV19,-,ASSNGQPPGQPQH
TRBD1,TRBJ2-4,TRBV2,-,ASSHRGSLAKNIQY
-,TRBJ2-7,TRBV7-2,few,ASSLGLHSYEQY
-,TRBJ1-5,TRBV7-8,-,ASSDGPRGEGNQPQH
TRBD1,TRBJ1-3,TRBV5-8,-,ASSYTGTGIGNTIY
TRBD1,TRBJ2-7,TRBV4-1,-,ASSQQVPGTGGREQY
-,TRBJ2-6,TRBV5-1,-,ASSLANSGANVLT
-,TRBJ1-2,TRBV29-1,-,SVVWLGLYGYT
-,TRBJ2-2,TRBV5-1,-,ASSFRGSTGELF
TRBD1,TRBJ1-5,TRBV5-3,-,ARSLTGTGVVQPQH
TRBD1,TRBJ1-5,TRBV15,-,ATSRTGNQPQH
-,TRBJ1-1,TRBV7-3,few,ASSLRGNTEAF
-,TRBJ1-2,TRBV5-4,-,ASSFDNNYGYT
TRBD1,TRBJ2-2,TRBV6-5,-,ASRRDRYTGELF
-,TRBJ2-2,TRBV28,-,ASSFMADSRGTGELF
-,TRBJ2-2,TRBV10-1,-,ASSVGATNTGELF
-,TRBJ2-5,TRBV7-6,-,ASSLQTGSGETQY
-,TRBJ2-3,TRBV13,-,ASSSLTRGSTDTQY
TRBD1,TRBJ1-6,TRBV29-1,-,SVKGGAGSPLH
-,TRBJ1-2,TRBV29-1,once,SVEAGRVNT
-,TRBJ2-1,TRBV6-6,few,ASSWKGGNEQF
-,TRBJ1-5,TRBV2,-,ASMKGRDGNQPQH
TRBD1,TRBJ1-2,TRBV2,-,ASSIGTGGFYGYT
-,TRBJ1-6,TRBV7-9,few,ASSSDSYNSPLH
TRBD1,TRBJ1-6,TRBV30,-,AWSPTGPPLH
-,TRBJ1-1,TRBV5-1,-,ASSFIGEGNTEAF
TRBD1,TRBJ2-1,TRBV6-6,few,ASSPGTGGINEQF
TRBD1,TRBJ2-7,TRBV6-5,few,ASSEGQETYEQY
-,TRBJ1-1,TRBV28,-,ASSLFFGRVDTEAF
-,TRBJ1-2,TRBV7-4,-,ASSGGARKTYGYT
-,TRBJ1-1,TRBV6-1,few,ASSEGWGLQDTEAF
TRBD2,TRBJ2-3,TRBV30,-,AWTSGVRDTQY
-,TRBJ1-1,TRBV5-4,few,ASIHGGDTEAF
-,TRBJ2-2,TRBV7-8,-,ASSPYTGELF
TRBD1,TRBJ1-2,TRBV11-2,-,ASSLTRQGKGYT
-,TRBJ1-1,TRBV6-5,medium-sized,ASSYRGPLTEAF
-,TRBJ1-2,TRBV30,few,AWRGKGANYGYT
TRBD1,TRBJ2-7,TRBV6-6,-,ASRTDRGFYEQY
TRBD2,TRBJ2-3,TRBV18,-,ASSLAGASTDTQY
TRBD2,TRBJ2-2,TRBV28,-,ASWAGGTGELF
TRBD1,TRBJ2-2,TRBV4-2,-,ASSQTGTAGELF
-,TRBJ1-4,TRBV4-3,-,ASSQEPTSHASANEKLF
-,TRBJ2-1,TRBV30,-,AWRRGKGYEQF
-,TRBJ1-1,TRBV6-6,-,ASSLRGTEAF
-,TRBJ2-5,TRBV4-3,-,ASSQGGQTETQY